Given below is one T cell receptor beta chain in context. What it binds is not known. The data originate from a study of cytomegalovirus exposure and HLA in healthy donors. Broader study findings: Cytomegalovirus status was reportedly diagnosed by the classifier with high sensitivity and specificity. The likely explanation for a cluster of highly shared sequence variants was sequencing artifact. Among the CMV-associated chains, a few were confirmed in vitro as specific for CMV antigens.

The V gene's germline CDR1 is MDHEN and CDR2 SYDVKM. CDR3 length: 15 amino acids. Trimming removed 5 bases from V and 4 bases from J; junction bases left unmatched: 8. Amplification used 60 Vbeta primers and 13 Jbeta primers. Profiling relied on immunoSEQ multiplex PCR, and the TCRdb table lists in-frame clones only, not all of them. The sample holds just under 70,000 clones; 70% to 90% are singletons and the top ten take around 7%. The chain links TRBV28 to TRBJ1-1, with TRBD1 identical over 9 bases. The sample consisted of PBMCs. The receptor comes from a human donor in good health. For the CDR3, the DNA is TGTGCCAGCAGTCCAGAGACGGGACAGGGCACTGAAGCTTTCTTT. Its protein product is CASSPETGQGTEAFF.